These T cell receptor beta chains were read from a single sample in a study of blood T cell repertoires in COVID-19. Using immunoSEQ multiplex PCR, the repertoire was profiled, and TCRdb retains in-frame clones only, with some absent. The repertoire holds hundreds of thousands of clones, with approximately 90% as singletons. The specimen was peripheral blood. The receptors were gathered from a man aged 40-49 years with acute or convalescent COVID-19. Each CDR3 is given with its conserved first and last residue. Each record gives: J gene, V gene, D gene, clone size, CDR3 DNA, CDR3 protein. D genes are given only for firm matches. Only part of the rows carry a size: once, few, many, or a class if the clone is expanded.

>TRBJ2-5|TRBV15|NA|NA
TGTGCCACCAGCAGAGCTTCTACCGAAGAGACCCAGTACTTC
CATSRASTEETQYF
>TRBJ1-2|TRBV5-1|TRBD1|NA
TGCGCCAGCAGCCCCAATGGCGGGACAGGGGTCGGCTACACCTTC
CASSPNGGTGVGYTF
>TRBJ2-1|TRBV7-3|TRBD1|once
TGTGCCAGCAGCCACGGGACAGGGGTTGAGCAGTTCTTC
CASSHGTGVEQFF
>TRBJ2-3|TRBV27|NA|NA
TGTGCCATCCCTAGGACTTGTACGGATACGCAGTATTTT
CAIPRTCTDTQYF
>TRBJ2-1|TRBV7-2|TRBD2|NA
TGTGCCAGCAGCACCCTAGCGGGGGAGAATGAGCAGTTCTTC
CASSTLAGENEQFF
>TRBJ1-6|TRBV21-1|NA|once
TGTGCCAGCAGCAAAAAAGATCGGGACAGGGAATCAAGTTCACCCCTCCACTTT
CASSKKDRDRESSSPLHF
>TRBJ2-3|TRBV7-8|TRBD1|NA
TGTGCCAGCAGCTTCCGACAGGGAACAGATACGCAGTATTTT
CASSFRQGTDTQYF
>TRBJ1-1|TRBV7-3|TRBD1|NA
TGTGCCAGCAGCTTAGGGACAGGGGCGAACACTGAAGCTTTCTTT
CASSLGTGANTEAFF
>TRBJ1-4|TRBV5-1|NA|NA
TGCGCCAGCAGCTTCGACAGAGCAACTAATGAAAAACTGTTTTTT
CASSFDRATNEKLFF
>TRBJ2-7|TRBV10-1|TRBD1|NA
TGCGCCAGCAGTGACCATGGACAGGGTGCGTCCGAGCAGTACTTC
CASSDHGQGASEQYF
>TRBJ1-4|TRBV11-3|TRBD1|few
TGTGCCAGCAGCGCCCTGACAGGGATTTATGCTGAAAAACTGTTTTTT
CASSALTGIYAEKLFF
>TRBJ2-1|TRBV7-2|TRBD2|NA
TGTGCCAGCAGCCAGACCCATAGCGGGAGTGTGAGAAATGAGCAGTTCTTC
CASSQTHSGSVRNEQFF
>TRBJ2-3|TRBV5-1|NA|NA
TGCGCCAGCAGCTTGGATGGGGCGTCAGATACGCAGTATTTT
CASSLDGASDTQYF
>TRBJ1-2|TRBV19|NA|NA
TGTGCCAGTATCCAAAGGGGGAAGGACTATGGCTACACCTTC
CASIQRGKDYGYTF